This passage covers 22 T cell receptor beta chains from one sample sequenced in a study of blood T cell repertoires in COVID-19. Here immunoSEQ multiplex PCR was the method, and the copy in TCRdb shows in-frame clones only, minus some. The table has roughly 100,000 clones, 90% seen once; the top ten hold 6.5% to 8%. Sequencing was carried out using peripheral blood. The receptors derive from a man aged 18 to 35 with COVID-19, enrolled during active disease.

To note about this clone: A junction boundary mismatches the germline segment, possibly from a read error. The V gene is TRBV19, the J gene TRBJ1-4; tentative D call: TRBD1 (6 bases). The CDR3 totals 15 residues. Per germline, CDR1 LNHDA and CDR2 SQIVND (reference sequence). CDR3 in DNA: TGTGCCAGTAGCCCCTTCCCAGGGGCGGAGGAAAAACTGCTTTTT. As protein: CASSPFPGAEEKLLF. The whole variable domain, filled in from reference TRBV19 and TRBJ1-4, reads DGGITQSPKYLFRKEGQNVTLSCEQNLNHDAMYWYRQDPGQGLRLIYYSQIVNDFQKGDIAEGYSVSREKKESFPLTVTSAQKNPTAFYLCASSPFPGAEEKLLFGSGTQLSVL.

This chain uses TRBV7-2 with TRBJ1-5; the D is unclear. Trimming stripped 3 bases from V and 2 bases from J, with 8 bases between. CDR3 length equals 14 residues. Germline values: CDR1 SGHTA, CDR2 FQGNSA. The CDR3 sequence is CASSLGARNQPQHF. The DNA for the CDR3 is TGTGCCAGCAGCTTGGGAGCCCGCAATCAGCCCCAGCATTTT.

The chain carries TRBV15 and TRBJ1-2, with a weak D call TRBD1 (6 bases). The CDR3 sequence is 15 residues long. Trimming pared 0 bases from V and 5 bases from J, leaving 13 bases between. Germline lookup yields CDR1 LNHNV and CDR2 YYDKDF (reference sequence). The CDR3 sequence: CATSRDRVGGYGYTF. DNA for the CDR3: TGTGCCACCAGCAGAGATAGAGTAGGGGGATATGGCTACACCTTC. Supplemented by reference TRBV15 and TRBJ1-2, the full variable domain reads DAMVIQNPRYQVTQFGKPVTLSCSQTLNHNVMYWYQQKSSQAPKLLFHYYDKDFNNEADTPDNFQSRRPNTSFCFLDIRSPGLGDTAMYLCATSRDRVGGYGYTFGSGTRLTVV.

The genes are TRBV6-2 or TRBV6-3 and TRBJ2-5, with D perhaps matching TRBD2 (6 bases). Per the germline V gene, CDR1 is MNHEY and CDR2 is SVGEGT. The CDR3 is 15 amino acids. With 0 bases removed from V and 4 bases from J, the gap between germline ends came to 12 bases. The CDR3 region has the DNA TGTGCCAGCAGTTACTCACCGGCAGCGGGAGAGACCCAGTACTTC. Translated: CASSYSPAAGETQYF.

The chain recombines TRBV27 with TRBJ1-5, with TRBD1 matching 8 bases. Per germline, CDR1 MNHEY and CDR2 SMNVEV (reference sequence). This CDR3 region has 15 residues. The ends lost 4 bases at V and 3 bases at J; junction bases unmatched: 5. The CDR3 coding sequence is TGTGCCAGCAGTTCCGACAGGGGACCCAATCAGCCCCAGCATTTT. It codes for CASSSDRGPNQPQHF.

The rearrangement uses TRBV9 and TRBJ2-7; D is possibly TRBD1 (6 bases). Germline V gene data show CDR1 as SGDLS and CDR2 as YYNGEE. Trimming removed 3 bases from V and 6 bases from J, with 10 bases in between. CDR3 length equals 12 residues. DNA of the CDR3: TGTGCCAGCAGCGCCCGGGACACCGAGCAGTACTTC. Translation: CASSARDTEQYF.

The chain is built from TRBV7-9 and TRBJ1-1; 7 nucleotides align to TRBD1. V gave up 6 bases and J gave up 5 bases; unmatched junction bases: 3. Per the germline V gene, CDR1 is SEHNR and CDR2 is FQNEAQ (reference sequence). This CDR3 spans 12 amino acids. The CDR3 is CASRPGGTEAFF. The CDR3 region has the DNA TGTGCCAGCAGGCCAGGGGGGACTGAAGCTTTCTTT.

This clone was counted once. The chain links TRBV28 to TRBJ1-2, with a possible D match to TRBD1 (5 bases). Germline CDR1 reads MDHEN; CDR2 reads SYDVKM. This CDR3 comprises 16 residues. V was shortened by 6 bases and J by 3 bases, with 20 bases between the two germline ends. The CDR3 nucleotides read TGTGCCAGCAGACCCACCCTGCAGGGCCCGGACTATGGCTACACCTTC. Amino acids: CASRPTLQGPDYGYTF.

A single count supports this clone. The genes are TRBV5-1 and TRBJ1-2; D possibly corresponds to TRBD1 (5 bases). The ends were cut back, 0 bases at V and 8 bases at J, with 14 bases in the middle. CDR3 length: 14 residues. Germline V lookup: CDR1 SGHRS, CDR2 YFSETQ. CDR3 DNA: TGCGCCAGCAGCTTGGAGTCCAGGGCGAGAGGCTACACCTTC. It encodes CASSLESRARGYTF.

This clone was observed a few times. This chain links TRBV15 with TRBJ1-2, with unresolved D. Deletions cut 5 bases from V and 4 bases from J, with 11 bases between. This CDR3 is built from 13 residues. Germline V gives CDR1 LNHNV, CDR2 YYDKDF (reference sequence). The CDR3 reads CATSSRDGYGYTF. CDR3 in DNA: TGTGCCACCAGCTCCCGGGATGGCTATGGCTACACCTTC.

This chain links TRBV27 with TRBJ1-2; 8 bases align to TRBD1. The CDR3 runs to 15 residues. Germline lookup yields CDR1 MNHEY and CDR2 SMNVEV (reference sequence). J lost 5 bases, V lost 0 bases, and 5 bases had no gene match. The CDR3 coding sequence is TGTGCCAGCAGTTTATCCGGGACAGGAGATTATGGCTACACCTTC. It yields the protein CASSLSGTGDYGYTF.

This sequence joins TRBV12-3 or TRBV12-4 and TRBJ1-2; D uncertain. The CDR3 consists of 13 residues. V dropped 0 bases and J dropped 1 base, with 3 bases sitting between them. CDR3 nucleotides: TGTGCCAGCAGTTTAGCCCTTAACTATGGCTACACCTTC. Translated: CASSLALNYGYTF.

The V gene is TRBV5-1, the J gene TRBJ1-2; 10 positions match TRBD1. This CDR3 contains 15 residues. CDR1 and CDR2 from the germline V gene are SGHRS and YFSETQ. Trimming took 3 bases from V and 6 from J; bases not matched to a gene: 8. For the CDR3, the DNA is TGCGCCAGCAGCTCAAGGACAGGGGGGGCTGATGGCTACACCTTC. Protein sequence: CASSSRTGGADGYTF.

This clone was recorded only once. The chain joins TRBV10-2 to TRBJ2-1; tentative D call: TRBD2 (7 bases). This CDR3 is 14 amino acids long. Per the germline V gene, CDR1 is WSHSY and CDR2 is SAAADI. V lost 8 bases, J lost 4 bases, and 15 bases lay in between. For the CDR3, the DNA is TGCGCCAGCGGTCTGGGGGGGGCGTACAATGAGCAGTTCTTC. This codes for CASGLGGAYNEQFF.

The chain couples TRBV9 to TRBJ2-1; 8 bases are a match to TRBD2. The V gene's germline CDR1 is SGDLS and CDR2 YYNGEE. V lost 7 bases and J lost 0; bases outside the gene matches: 6. There are 15 residues in the CDR3. This chain's CDR3 is CASSMAGGSYNEQFF. DNA for the CDR3: TGTGCCAGCTCCATGGCGGGAGGCTCCTACAATGAGCAGTTCTTC. The complete variable domain, with remaining parts taken from reference TRBV9 and TRBJ2-1, reads DSGVTQTPKHLITATGQRVTLRCSPRSGDLSVYWYQQSLDQGLQFLIQYYNGEERAKGNILERFSAQQFPDLHSELNLSSLELGDSALYFCASSMAGGSYNEQFFGPGTRLTVL.

This clone came up a few times. In DNA form, the CDR3 reads TGTGCCAGCAGCTCGGGACAGGGGCTTGACTATGGCTACACCTTC. It specifies CASSSGQGLDYGYTF. This chain uses TRBV5-6 with TRBJ1-2, with TRBD1 matching over 10 bases. From germline, CDR1 is SGHDT and CDR2 YYEEEE. The V segment lost 3 bases and the J segment 3 bases; nucleotides outside the gene matches: 5. The CDR3 totals 15 residues. Full variable domain (remainder filled in from reference TRBV5-6 and TRBJ1-2): DAGVTQSPTHLIKTRGQQVTLRCSPKSGHDTVSWYQQALGQGPQFIFQYYEEEERQRGNFPDRFSGHQFPNYSSELNVNALLLGDSALYLCASSSGQGLDYGYTFGSGTRLTVV.

This clone was observed a few times. The chain is built from TRBV5-1 and TRBJ1-5; possibly TRBD1 for D (5 bases). This CDR3 region has 14 residues. The germline V and J ends were trimmed by 1 base and 5 bases, with 10 bases remaining between them. The germline V gene encodes CDR1 SGHRS and CDR2 YFSETQ. As DNA, the CDR3 is TGCGCCAGCAGCTTGACAGGCCTTGATCAGCCCCAGCATTTT. It specifies CASSLTGLDQPQHF.

This chain links TRBV5-8 with TRBJ2-3, with TRBD2 matching 8 bases. Trimming took 3 bases from V and 2 from J; bases not matched to a gene: 8. The length of the CDR3 is 16 residues. Per germline, CDR1 SGHTS and CDR2 YDEGEE. The CDR3 loop reads CASSSWRGEDTDTQYF. CDR3 DNA sequence: TGTGCCAGCAGCTCCTGGCGGGGGGAGGACACAGATACGCAGTATTTT.

The rearrangement links TRBV28 to TRBJ1-2, with TRBD1 matching 9 bases. V was pared by 6 bases and J by 4 bases, with 3 bases of the junction left unmatched. The CDR3 consists of 13 residues. CDR1 and CDR2 from the germline V gene are MDHEN and SYDVKM. The CDR3 DNA reads as TGTGCCAGCAGCACAGGGGGCAGCTATGGCTACACCTTC. It specifies CASSTGGSYGYTF.

The chain uses TRBV20-1 and TRBJ1-2; 8 bases align to TRBD1. Losses at the gene ends were 3 bases for V and 8 bases for J; bases not matched to a gene: 5. This CDR3 is built from 12 residues. The germline gives CDR1 DFQATT, CDR2 SNEGSKA (reference sequence). The CDR3 region has the DNA TGCAGTGCTAGTCAGGGGGCAGGAGGCTACACCTTC. Protein sequence: CSASQGAGGYTF.

The V and J genes are TRBV27 and TRBJ2-2; maybe TRBD1 (6 bases). Trimming pared 4 bases from V and 5 bases from J, leaving 17 bases between. This CDR3 is built from 16 residues. In germline, CDR1 is MNHEY, CDR2 SMNVEV (reference sequence). CDR3 DNA sequence: TGTGCCAGCAGTTCTTTGGGGGCGCATTTTACCGGGGAGCTGTTTTTT. Translated: CASSSLGAHFTGELFF.

The chain links TRBV27 to TRBJ1-2, with 7 bases lining up with TRBD1. This CDR3 is 16 amino acids long. The germline CDR1 and CDR2 sequences are MNHEY and SMNVEV (reference sequence). V gave up 5 bases and J gave up 6 bases; unmatched junction bases: 15. The CDR3 region is CASSGSGQRASNGYTF. The CDR3 DNA reads TGTGCCAGCAGTGGGTCGGGACAGAGGGCCAGCAATGGCTACACCTTC.